A selection of T cell receptor beta chains follows, all from one sample in a study of blood T cell repertoires in COVID-19. The method was immunoSEQ multiplex PCR; TCRdb's version includes in-frame clones alone and lacks a portion of them. The data show approximately 240,000 clones, with approximately 91% seen just once and approximately 2.2% held by the top ten. Sequenced sample: peripheral blood. These TCRs come from a woman aged 40 to 49 who had recovered from COVID-19. Each CDR3 is given with its conserved first and last residue. A D gene is named only where the DNA matches it firmly. Clone size is stated in some rows and not others, as once, few, many or a class when expanded.

D	V	size	J	DNA	CDR3
TRBD1	TRBV19	NA	TRBJ2-7	TGTGCCAGTAGTCCCTCGGGACAGGGTTACTACGAGCAGTACTTC	CASSPSGQGYYEQYF
TRBD2	TRBV7-2	NA	TRBJ2-7	TGTGCCAGCAGCGGGGGACTAGTCTCCTACGAGCAGTACTTC	CASSGGLVSYEQYF
TRBD1	TRBV6-2/TRBV6-3	NA	TRBJ2-3	TGTGCCAGCAGCCCAACGCCGGGACAGGGCACAGATACGCAGTATTTT	CASSPTPGQGTDTQYF
NA	TRBV28	NA	TRBJ2-7	TGTGCCAGCAGTGGGGCGGGGACCTCAGAGGCCTACGAGCAGTACTTC	CASSGAGTSEAYEQYF
TRBD1	TRBV25-1	NA	TRBJ2-1	TGTGCCAGCAGTACCGACAGGGGCTCCAATGAGCAGTTCTTC	CASSTDRGSNEQFF
TRBD1	TRBV11-3	NA	TRBJ2-2	TGTGCCAGCAGCTTTGGGGGACAGGGGGGAACCGGGGAGCTGTTTTTT	CASSFGGQGGTGELFF
NA	TRBV5-1	NA	TRBJ1-3	TGCGCCAGCAGCTTGGCCGTGGGGGCTGCCTCTAGAAACACCATATATTTT	CASSLAVGAASRNTIYF
NA	TRBV7-2	once	TRBJ2-3	TGTGCCAGCAGCTTCAATCGGCCCAGCGGAGTGTGGACAGATACGCAGTATTTT	CASSFNRPSGVWTDTQYF
NA	TRBV7-2	NA	TRBJ1-5	TGTGCCAGCACCCAACTCTCCGGGGGACGGCAGCCCCAGCATTTT	CASTQLSGGRQPQHF
NA	TRBV14	NA	TRBJ2-7	TGTGCCAGCAGCCAATTTTTAGGGGCCTACGAGCAGTACTTC	CASSQFLGAYEQYF
TRBD1	TRBV28	NA	TRBJ1-3	TGTGCCAGCAGAAGAGCAGGGACAGCAGTAAACACCATATATTTT	CASRRAGTAVNTIYF
NA	TRBV12-3/TRBV12-4	NA	TRBJ2-7	TGTGCCAGCAGTTTCTCGGTAACCTACGAGCAGTACTTC	CASSFSVTYEQYF
TRBD1	TRBV11-2	NA	TRBJ2-7	TGTGCCAGCAAAGGAACGACAGGGGCCTACGAGCAGTACTTC	CASKGTTGAYEQYF
TRBD2	TRBV18	NA	TRBJ2-3	TGTGCCAGCTCACCCCCCGGCGGGGGGCCTCCAGATACGCAGTATTTT	CASSPPGGGPPDTQYF
TRBD1	TRBV28	NA	TRBJ1-4	TGTGCCAGCAGCCCCCCGGGACAGAAACTGTTTTTT	CASSPPGQKLFF
NA	TRBV4-3	NA	TRBJ2-7	TGCGCCAGCAGCCAAGATGGGGCAGGGGCCTACGAGCAGTACTTC	CASSQDGAGAYEQYF
TRBD1	TRBV6-5	NA	TRBJ1-5	TGTGCCAGCAGACCCACAGGGGGCGATCAGCCCCAGCATTTT	CASRPTGGDQPQHF
NA	TRBV18	NA	TRBJ1-6	TGTGCCAGCTCACCACCGGGGGCAGGCCAACCCCCCCTCCACTTT	CASSPPGAGQPPLHF
TRBD1	TRBV18	once	TRBJ1-1	TGTGCCAGCTCACCAGGGATACAGGGGAGAGGAAACACTGAAGCTTTCTTT	CASSPGIQGRGNTEAFF
TRBD2	TRBV11-3	NA	TRBJ2-5	TGTGCCAGCAGCTTAGGTCTAGCGGTCCGAGAGACCCAGTACTTC	CASSLGLAVRETQYF
NA	TRBV19	NA	TRBJ1-1	TGTGCCAGTAGTAAGGGGGTAACTGAAGCTTTCTTT	CASSKGVTEAFF
NA	TRBV24-1	NA	TRBJ2-6	TGTGCCACCAGGGGCAGGGGCTCTGGGGCCAACGTCCTGACTTTC	CATRGRGSGANVLTF
TRBD1	TRBV24-1	few	TRBJ2-2	TGTGCCACCAGTGATTCCCGGACAGGGTGGACCGGGGAGCTGTTTTTT	CATSDSRTGWTGELFF
NA	TRBV7-2	once	TRBJ1-5	TGTGCCAGCAGCCCCGGAGAGGGGGTAATGTGGGAGCCCCAGCATTTT	CASSPGEGVMWEPQHF
NA	TRBV6-2/TRBV6-3	NA	TRBJ1-1	TGTGCCAGCAGTTACTTGGGACTCCCTGCGACTTTCTTT	CASSYLGLPATFF
NA	TRBV19	few	TRBJ2-1	TGTGCCAGTAGTAGGGGGCCCGGTGAAGGTGACAATGAGCAGTTCTTC	CASSRGPGEGDNEQFF
TRBD1	TRBV12-3/TRBV12-4	NA	TRBJ1-2	TGTGCCAGCAGCCAACAGGGGGCGTTTGGCTACACCTTC	CASSQQGAFGYTF
NA	TRBV6-2/TRBV6-3	once	TRBJ2-3	TGTGCCAGCAGCCCAAACGGACTCCTCAGCACAGATACGCAGTATTTT	CASSPNGLLSTDTQYF
TRBD1	TRBV30	NA	TRBJ1-5	TGTGCCTGGAGCCCGGGACAGGGTAACAATCAGCCCCAGCATTTT	CAWSPGQGNNQPQHF
NA	TRBV7-9	NA	TRBJ1-2	TGTGCCAGCAGCTTAGCGAACGGCTATGGCTACACCTTC	CASSLANGYGYTF
TRBD2	TRBV7-3	NA	TRBJ2-2	TGTGCCAGCAGCTCCTGGACTAGCGGGTCTACCGGGGAGCTGTTTTTT	CASSSWTSGSTGELFF
NA	TRBV6-5	NA	TRBJ2-2	TGTGCCAGCAGTTACAACAAACTAGTCTCCGGGGAGCTGTTTTTT	CASSYNKLVSGELFF
TRBD2	TRBV19	few	TRBJ2-3	TGTGCCAGTAGTAGCGGACTAGCGCCCACAGATACGCAGTATTTT	CASSSGLAPTDTQYF
NA	TRBV5-6	once	TRBJ1-2	TGTGCCAGCAGCTTCAGCAGGGCCCCTACTCTCTATGGCTACACCTTC	CASSFSRAPTLYGYTF
NA	TRBV14	NA	TRBJ2-1	TGTGCCAGCAGCCTTAACTACGGGTTGGATGAGCAGTTCTTC	CASSLNYGLDEQFF
TRBD2	TRBV5-1	NA	TRBJ2-2	TGCGCCAGCAGCTCTAGGCCTAGCGGGAGGGCCCTGAACACCGGGGAGCTGTTTTTT	CASSSRPSGRALNTGELFF
TRBD1	TRBV5-1	NA	TRBJ1-2	TGCGCCAGCAGCTTGTCCGACAGGGGGGTATATGGCTACACCTTC	CASSLSDRGVYGYTF
NA	TRBV6-6	NA	TRBJ1-2	TGTGCCAGCAGTTATGACGCGCCCAGCGTATGGGGCTACACCTTC	CASSYDAPSVWGYTF
NA	TRBV9	once	TRBJ2-7	TGTGCCAGCAGCGTAGATTCAGGGGCCCACTACGAGCAGTACTTC	CASSVDSGAHYEQYF
TRBD1	TRBV20-1	NA	TRBJ1-4	TGCAGTGGTGGACAGGAAGAAAAACTGTTTTTT	CSGGQEEKLFF
TRBD1	TRBV27	NA	TRBJ1-2	TGTGCCAGCAGTCCGAGGACAGGGGGCGACTATGGCTACACCTTC	CASSPRTGGDYGYTF
TRBD1	TRBV28	NA	TRBJ1-2	TGTGCCAGCAGCCCCGACAGGGATGGCTACACCTTC	CASSPDRDGYTF
NA	TRBV28	NA	TRBJ2-7	TGTGCCAGCAGGGTCGCCGACAGCATCTACGAGCAGTACTTC	CASRVADSIYEQYF
TRBD2	TRBV18	NA	TRBJ2-3	TGTGCCAGCTCTCAGACTAGCGGCACAGATACGCAGTATTTT	CASSQTSGTDTQYF
NA	TRBV5-4	NA	TRBJ2-5	TGTGCCAGCAGCTTGGTTGGCAGGCAGGGGGGGACCCAGTACTTC	CASSLVGRQGGTQYF
TRBD1	TRBV30	NA	TRBJ2-7	TGTGCCTGGGGCAAACGCCGGGACAGGCGATCCTACGAGCAGTACTTC	CAWGKRRDRRSYEQYF
TRBD1	TRBV7-2	NA	TRBJ2-2	TGTGCCAGCAGGGATCGAGGAGGACAGGGCTGGACCGGGGAGCTGTTTTTT	CASRDRGGQGWTGELFF
NA	TRBV4-3	NA	TRBJ2-5	TGCGCCAGCAGCCCCACAGGGCCCCGAGAGACCCAGTACTTC	CASSPTGPRETQYF
NA	TRBV6-6	NA	TRBJ1-1	TGTGCCAGCAGGCCTCATATTCTAGGGAACACTGAAGCTTTCTTT	CASRPHILGNTEAFF